The subject of this entry is one T cell receptor (beta chain). Its target is not known. This record belongs to a study of blood T cells in healthy people across ages. Whole-study findings and limits: Estimates of total diversity, which came from one million sequenced T cells, were considered to be underestimates.

Combining a sample-barcoded 5' primer with a J-beta primer mix, a second PCR ran for 7 to 11 cycles. Every cDNA was tagged by a template-switch adaptor with 12 random nucleotides. Every sample gave at least 3 million paired-end reads containing CDR3. TCRdb ran MiXCR on the 5' RACE reads and lists one entry per CDR3 protein. The table has hundreds of thousands of distinct CDR3 sequences, roughly 50% seen once. This CDR3 has 15 amino acids. The V end lost 1 base, the J end lost 1 base, and 11 bases lay between the germline ends. Germline CDR1 is SGHTA and CDR2 is FQGNSA. The TCR originated in a man in his fifties or sixties in good health. Sample: blood. The J gene is TRBJ2-7, the V gene TRBV7-2, with a possible D match to TRBD1 (5 bases). The CDR3 nucleotides read TGTGCCAGCAGCTTAGGGGGCCCAATTTCCTACGAGCAGTACTTC. Its protein is CASSLGGPISYEQYF.